One sample yielded the 9 T cell receptor beta chains listed below, sequenced in a study of beta chain features in type 1 diabetes. Study-wide results and caveats: People with Type 1 diabetes carried modestly yet significantly shorter TCRB CDR3s in all four CD4+ subsets.

What these receptors recognize is not known. The authors reverse transcribed all of the isolated RNA, so sequencing captured expressed TCRB transcripts. TCRdb's copy holds only in-frame clones and misses some; the assay was immunoSEQ multiplex PCR. The sample includes approximately 170,000 clones, about 8% of them seen just once. The sequencing sample was made of central memory CD4+ T cells from blood. These receptors came from a woman aged 40 to 50 with type 1 diabetes.

This clone was detected a few times. The chain has TRBV14 and TRBJ2-7, with 8 bases that match TRBD1. V lost 4 bases to trimming and J lost 2 bases; unmatched junction nucleotides: 4. Germline CDR1 SGHDN, CDR2 FVKESK. CDR3 length: 14 residues. The CDR3 sequence: CASSRRGQAYEQYF. DNA of the CDR3: TGTGCCAGCAGCCGAAGGGGACAGGCCTACGAGCAGTACTTC.

The rearrangement links TRBV28 to TRBJ1-1; 8 bases match TRBD1. The CDR3 loop spans 14 amino acids. J gave up 1 base and V 6 bases, and 4 bases lay outside the gene matches. The V gene's germline CDR1 is MDHEN and CDR2 SYDVKM. The CDR3 here is CASSPTGGNTEAFF. The CDR3 bases are TGTGCCAGCAGCCCAACAGGGGGGAACACTGAAGCTTTCTTT.

The CDR3 coding sequence is TGCGCCAGCAGCCCAAGGACAACGGACTCCTACGAGCAGTACTTC. This sequence encodes CASSPRTTDSYEQYF. This chain links TRBV5-1 with TRBJ2-7, with TRBD1 as a possible D gene (5 bases). The CDR3 consists of 15 residues. V was cut by 4 bases and J by 0 bases, with 14 bases left in between. Germline loops: CDR1 SGHRS, CDR2 YFSETQ.

In this sample, this clone turned up a few times. The V call is TRBV4-3, the J call TRBJ2-7; TRBD2 matches 7 bases. This CDR3 contains 17 residues. Losses at the gene ends were 1 base for V and 5 bases for J; bases not matched to a gene: 14. CDR1 and CDR2 (germline): LGHNA, YSLEER. The chain's CDR3 is CASSQAGGLGSRNEQYF. CDR3 DNA sequence: TGCGCCAGCAGCCAAGCCGGAGGACTAGGAAGTCGCAACGAGCAGTACTTC.

In its sample, this clone was seen a few times. The chain carries TRBV13 and TRBJ2-7; a weak D match, TRBD2 (7 bases). The length of the CDR3 is 15 residues. From germline, CDR1 is PRHDT and CDR2 FYEKMQ (reference sequence). V shed 5 bases and J shed 5 bases, with 19 bases lying between them. CDR3 protein: CASSRGGRVGHEQYF. The CDR3 DNA reads TGTGCCAGCAGCAGGGGGGGCAGGGTTGGCCACGAGCAGTACTTC.

In its sample, this clone was seen a few times. The chain combines TRBV10-3 with TRBJ2-7; 10 bases are a match to TRBD1. The CDR3 covers 13 residues. V shed 2 bases, J shed 6 bases, and the junction held 1 base outside the gene matches. Germline V gene sequence: CDR1 ENHRY, CDR2 SYGVKD. The DNA of the CDR3 is TGTGCCATCAGTGAGGGGACAGGGGTCGAGCAGTACTTC. Its translation: CAISEGTGVEQYF.

The V and J genes are TRBV7-9 and TRBJ1-1; D ambiguous. The CDR3 sequence is 13 residues long. The V gene's germline CDR1 is SEHNR and CDR2 FQNEAQ (reference sequence). The germline V and J ends were trimmed by 4 bases and 4 bases, with 10 bases remaining between them. CDR3: CASSSQEGTEAFF. Here the CDR3 DNA reads TGTGCCAGCAGCTCCCAGGAGGGCACTGAAGCTTTCTTT. Full variable domain (rest looked up from reference TRBV7-9 and TRBJ1-1): DTGVSQNPRHKITKRGQNVTFRCDPISEHNRLYWYRQTLGQGPEFLTYFQNEAQLEKSRLLSDRFSAERPKGSFSTLEIQRTEQGDSAMYLCASSSQEGTEAFFGQGTRLTVV.

This clone was counted at least ten times. The genes are TRBV14 and TRBJ1-5; a weak D match, TRBD1 (6 bases). CDR3 size: 13 residues. Trimming left V 4 bases short and J 4 bases short, with 8 bases between. Germline V gene sequence: CDR1 SGHDN, CDR2 FVKESK. The CDR3 sequence is CASSRTVNQPQHF. The CDR3 nucleotides read TGTGCCAGCAGCCGGACAGTTAATCAGCCCCAGCATTTT.

The table lists this clone with a few counts. The chain uses TRBV6-5 and TRBJ1-4, with D possibly being TRBD1 (5 bases). The V gene lost 0 bases and the J gene lost 4 bases, with 9 bases spanning the gap. Germline V gene lookup returns CDR1 MNHEY and CDR2 SVGAGI. The CDR3 length is 15 residues. The CDR3: CASSYSRVGNEKLFF. The CDR3 DNA reads TGTGCCAGCAGTTACTCCAGGGTGGGTAATGAAAAACTGTTTTTT.